One sample yielded the 2 T cell receptor beta chains listed below, sequenced in a study of blood T cell repertoires in COVID-19. Using immunoSEQ multiplex PCR, the repertoire was profiled, and TCRdb retains in-frame clones only, with some absent. The sample lists 200,000 or so clones, nearly 85% seen once, with over 5% in the top ten. Sequences were obtained from peripheral blood. These receptors were collected from a woman aged 30 to 39 with acute or convalescent COVID-19.

The chain links TRBV28 to TRBJ2-7, with 13 positions matching TRBD2. V shed 4 bases and J 3 bases; nucleotides not matched to a gene: 3. This CDR3 has 15 amino acids. Germline assignment: CDR1 MDHEN and CDR2 SYDVKM. CDR3 sequence: CASSSRTSGSYEQYF. The CDR3 DNA reads as TGTGCCAGCAGTTCCCGGACTAGCGGGAGCTACGAGCAGTACTTC.

CDR3 sequence reads: CATSSGADSYEQYF. CDR3 DNA: TGTGCCACCAGTTCAGGGGCGGACAGTTACGAGCAGTACTTC. V and J are TRBV15 and TRBJ2-7, with D perhaps TRBD1 (6 bases). This CDR3 is built from 14 residues. Trimming removed 6 bases from V and 4 bases from J, with 16 bases in between. Germline V lookup: CDR1 LNHNV, CDR2 YYDKDF (reference sequence).